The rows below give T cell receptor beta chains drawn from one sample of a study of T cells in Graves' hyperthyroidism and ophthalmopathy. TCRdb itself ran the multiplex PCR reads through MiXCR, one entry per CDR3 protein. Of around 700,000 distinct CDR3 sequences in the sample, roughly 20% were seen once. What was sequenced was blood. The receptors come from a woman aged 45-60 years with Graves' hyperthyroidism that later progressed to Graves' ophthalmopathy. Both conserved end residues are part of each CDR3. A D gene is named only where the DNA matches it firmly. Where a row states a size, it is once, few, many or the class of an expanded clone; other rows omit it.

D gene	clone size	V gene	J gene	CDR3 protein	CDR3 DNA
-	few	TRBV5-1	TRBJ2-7	CASSLGQHEQYF	TGCGCCAGCAGCTTGGGACAGCACGAGCAGTACTTC
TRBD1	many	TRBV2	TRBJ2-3	CASSERGQTDTQYF	TGTGCCAGCAGTGAAAGGGGACAGACAGATACGCAGTATTTT
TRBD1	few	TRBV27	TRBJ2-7	CASSLGLTGYDEQYF	TGTGCCAGCAGTTTGGGCCTGACAGGGTACGACGAGCAGTACTTC
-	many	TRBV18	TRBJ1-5	CASSPAEEYSNQPQHF	TGTGCCAGCTCACCAGCCGAAGAGTATAGCAATCAGCCCCAGCATTTT
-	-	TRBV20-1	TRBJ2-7	CSAQFGTATYEQYF	TGCAGTGCTCAGTTCGGGACGGCAACCTACGAGCAGTACTTC
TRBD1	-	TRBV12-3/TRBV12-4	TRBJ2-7	CASTKTGITYEQYF	TGTGCCAGCACCAAGACAGGGATAACCTACGAGCAGTACTTC
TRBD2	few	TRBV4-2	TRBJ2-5	CASSPGLAGRELETQYF	TGTGCCAGCAGCCCCGGACTAGCGGGGAGAGAGTTGGAGACCCAGTACTTC
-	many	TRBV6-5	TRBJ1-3	CASSYSSPLTRGPGNTIYF	TGTGCCAGCAGTTACTCGAGCCCCCTGACGAGGGGCCCTGGAAACACCATATATTTT
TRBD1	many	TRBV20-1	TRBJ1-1	CSACQGTGATEAFF	TGCAGTGCTTGCCAGGGGACAGGGGCCACTGAAGCTTTCTTT
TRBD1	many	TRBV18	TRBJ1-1	CASSRGTDTEAFF	TGTGCCAGCTCACGAGGGACAGACACTGAAGCTTTCTTT
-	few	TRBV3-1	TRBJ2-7	CASSQDREYEQYF	TGTGCCAGCAGCCAAGATAGGGAATACGAGCAGTACTTC
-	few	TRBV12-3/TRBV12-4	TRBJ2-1	CASSFMGLKFF	TGTGCCAGCAGTTTTATGGGACTCAAGTTCTTC
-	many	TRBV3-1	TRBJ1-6	CASSQLPTGSSPLHF	TGTGCCAGCAGCCAACTACCTACAGGGTCGTCACCCCTCCACTTT
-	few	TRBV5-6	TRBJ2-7	CASVFQKVGEQYF	TGTGCCAGCGTCTTCCAAAAGGTTGGCGAGCAGTACTTC
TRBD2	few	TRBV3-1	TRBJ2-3	CASSQDWERGPSTDTQYF	TGTGCCAGCAGCCAAGACTGGGAGCGGGGGCCAAGCACAGATACGCAGTATTTT
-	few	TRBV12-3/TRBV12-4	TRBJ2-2	CASSLVVSHSSTGELFF	TGTGCCAGCAGCCTCGTAGTGTCTCACTCCTCCACCGGGGAGCTGTTTTTT
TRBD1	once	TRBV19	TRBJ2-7	CASSMRQGASEQYF	TGTGCCAGTAGTATGAGGCAGGGGGCTTCCGAGCAGTACTTC
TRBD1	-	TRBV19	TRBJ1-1	CASSSPGTGHTEAFF	TGTGCCAGTAGTTCTCCCGGGACAGGGCACACTGAAGCTTTCTTT
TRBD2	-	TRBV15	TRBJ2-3	CATARQRGVTDTQYF	TGTGCCACCGCGCGACAGCGGGGGGTAACAGATACGCAGTATTTT
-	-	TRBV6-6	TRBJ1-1	CASSYSGSGTEAFF	TGTGCCAGCAGTTACTCGGGGTCCGGCACTGAAGCTTTCTTT
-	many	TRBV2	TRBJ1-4	CASRPPVSPGEKLFF	TGTGCCAGCAGACCTCCCGTGTCCCCCGGTGAAAAACTGTTTTTT
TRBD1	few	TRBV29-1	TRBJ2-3	CSVFGQGTDTQYF	TGCAGCGTATTTGGACAGGGGACAGATACGCAGTATTTT
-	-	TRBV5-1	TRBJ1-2	CASSLFQGKDGYTF	TGCGCCAGCAGCTTATTCCAGGGGAAGGATGGCTACACCTTC
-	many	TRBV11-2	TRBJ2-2	CASSLSQGNTGELFF	TGTGCCAGCAGCTTAAGTCAGGGAAACACCGGGGAGCTGTTTTTT
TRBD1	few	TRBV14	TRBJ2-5	CASSPLLTGGETQYF	TGTGCCAGCAGCCCCCTCCTGACAGGGGGGGAGACCCAGTACTTC
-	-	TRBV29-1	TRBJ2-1	CSVEEGRGLGEQFF	TGCAGCGTTGAAGAAGGGAGGGGGCTGGGTGAGCAGTTCTTC
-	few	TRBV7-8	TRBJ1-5	CASRPTGENQPQHF	TGTGCCAGCAGGCCTACGGGGGAGAATCAGCCCCAGCATTTT
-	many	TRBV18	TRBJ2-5	CASSSRVYQETQYF	TGTGCCAGCTCATCCAGAGTGTACCAAGAGACCCAGTACTTC
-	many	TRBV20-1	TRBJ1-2	CSATSSDYGYTF	TGCAGTGCTACCAGTAGCGACTATGGCTACACCTTC
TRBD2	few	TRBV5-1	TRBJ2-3	CASSSRTSGGVRTNTDTQYF	TGCGCCAGCTCGAGCCGGACTAGCGGGGGGGTCAGAACAAACACAGATACGCAGTATTTT
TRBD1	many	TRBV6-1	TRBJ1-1	CASSRTGGSNTEAFF	TGTGCCAGCAGTAGGACAGGGGGATCTAACACTGAAGCTTTCTTT
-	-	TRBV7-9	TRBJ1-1	CASSYRVETEAFF	TGTGCCAGCAGCTACCGTGTGGAAACTGAAGCTTTCTTT
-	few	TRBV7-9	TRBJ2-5	CASSLTFAGETQYF	TGTGCCAGCAGCTTAACTTTCGCAGGGGAGACCCAGTACTTC
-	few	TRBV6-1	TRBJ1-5	CASSVLGGYNQPQHF	TGTGCCAGCAGCGTGCTTGGGGGGTACAATCAGCCCCAGCATTTT
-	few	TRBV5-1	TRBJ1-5	CASSQEGIFSNQPQHF	TGCGCCAGCAGCCAAGAGGGGATCTTTAGCAATCAGCCCCAGCATTTT
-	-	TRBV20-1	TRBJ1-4	CSAPPRDAYATNEKLFF	TGCAGTGCACCCCCCCGGGACGCCTACGCAACTAATGAAAAACTGTTTTTT
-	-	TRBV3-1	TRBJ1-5	CASSNSSLQRGGNQPQHF	TGTGCCAGCAGCAACTCATCGCTTCAACGAGGAGGCAATCAGCCCCAGCATTTT
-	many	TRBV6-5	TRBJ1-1	CASSYSQALGTEAFF	TGTGCCAGCAGTTACTCGCAGGCCTTGGGCACTGAAGCTTTCTTT
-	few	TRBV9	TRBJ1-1	CASGDPGHPMNTEAFF	TGTGCCAGCGGAGACCCGGGACACCCCATGAACACTGAAGCTTTCTTT
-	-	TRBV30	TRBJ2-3	CAWSNSGTDTQYF	TGTGCCTGGAGTAATAGTGGGACAGATACGCAGTATTTT
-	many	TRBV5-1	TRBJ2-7	CASSLDSTYEQYF	TGTGCCAGCAGCTTGGACAGCACCTACGAGCAGTACTTC
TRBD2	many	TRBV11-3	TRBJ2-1	CASSSTSGTYNEQFF	TGTGCCAGCAGCTCGACTAGCGGAACCTACAATGAGCAGTTCTTC
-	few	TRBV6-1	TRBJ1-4	CASSEASRGREKLFF	TGTGCCAGCAGTGAAGCCTCGCGGGGCCGGGAAAAACTGTTTTTT
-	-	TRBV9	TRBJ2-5	CASTEGGARFETQYF	TGTGCCAGCACCGAGGGGGGCGCGAGGTTTGAGACCCAGTACTTC
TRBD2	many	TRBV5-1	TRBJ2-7	CASSLLIAGRNEQYF	TGCGCCAGCAGCTTGTTAATAGCGGGGAGGAACGAGCAGTACTTC
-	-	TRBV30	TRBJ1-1	CAWAPGNTEAFF	TGTGCCTGGGCCCCAGGGAATACTGAAGCTTTCTTT
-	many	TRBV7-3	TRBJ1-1	CASSLIGGDTEAFF	TGTGCCAGCAGCTTAATTGGGGGCGACACTGAAGCTTTCTTT
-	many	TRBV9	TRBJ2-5	CASSVGGDTQETQYF	TGTGCCAGCAGCGTAGGAGGGGACACCCAAGAGACCCAGTACTTC
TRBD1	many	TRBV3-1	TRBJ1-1	CASSAGGAQEAFF	TGTGCCAGCAGTGCAGGGGGCGCGCAGGAAGCTTTCTTT
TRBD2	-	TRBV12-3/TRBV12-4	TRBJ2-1	CASSLRTSGGANNEQFF	TGTGCCAGCAGTTTAAGAACTAGCGGGGGGGCCAACAATGAGCAGTTCTTC
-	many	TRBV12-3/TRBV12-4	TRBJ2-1	CASSLRRYNEQFF	TGTGCCAGCAGTCTCAGGCGGTACAATGAGCAGTTCTTC